This TCR beta chain was obtained from a study of CD8+CD57+ T cells in acquired aplastic anemia. Study in general: Quantities of DNA derived from sorted CD4+ and CD8+ cells averaged 3.2 ug.

Patients sequenced had flow cytometry evidence of CD8+CD57+ cell expansion. The blood sampling took place in patients who had so far received no therapy. It was genomic DNA that served as the template for profiling TCR beta VDJ and CDR3. TCRdb called the reads again in MiXCR, with one record for every CDR3 protein. The table has 130,000 or so distinct CDR3 sequences, 55% to 70% seen once; the top ten hold under 35%. Whole-study results and caveats: Controls and patients did not differ significantly in CD8+ Simpson's diversity. Common to patients and controls were twenty-nine CD8+ CDR3 sequences.

The CDR3 is 16 residues long. Germline V gene lookup returns CDR1 MGHDK and CDR2 SYGVNS. Unmatched junction bases numbered 10, after V lost 4 bases and J lost 1 base. As concerns this clonotype: The antigen is undetermined.

Sequencing used sorted CD4+, CD8+, or CD8+CD57+ T cells (not recorded which) from PBMCs. The source of this sequence is a human donor with aplastic anemia. The rearrangement uses TRBV25-1 and TRBJ2-7; 7 nucleotides agree with TRBD2. CDR3: CASSGISGWGSYEQYF. For the CDR3, the DNA is TGTGCCAGCAGTGGCATTAGCGGGTGGGGATCCTACGAGCAGTACTTC.